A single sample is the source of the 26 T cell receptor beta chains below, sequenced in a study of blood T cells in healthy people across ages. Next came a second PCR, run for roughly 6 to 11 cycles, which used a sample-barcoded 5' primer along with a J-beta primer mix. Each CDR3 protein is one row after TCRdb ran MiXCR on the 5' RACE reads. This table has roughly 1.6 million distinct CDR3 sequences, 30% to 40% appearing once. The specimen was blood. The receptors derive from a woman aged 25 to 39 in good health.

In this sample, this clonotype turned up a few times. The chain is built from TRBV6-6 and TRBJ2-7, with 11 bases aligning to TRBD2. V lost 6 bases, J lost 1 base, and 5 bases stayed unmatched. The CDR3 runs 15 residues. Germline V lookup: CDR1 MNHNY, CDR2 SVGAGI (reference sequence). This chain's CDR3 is CASRMGTSGSYEQYF. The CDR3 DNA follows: TGTGCCAGCAGAATGGGGACTAGCGGATCCTACGAGCAGTACTTC.

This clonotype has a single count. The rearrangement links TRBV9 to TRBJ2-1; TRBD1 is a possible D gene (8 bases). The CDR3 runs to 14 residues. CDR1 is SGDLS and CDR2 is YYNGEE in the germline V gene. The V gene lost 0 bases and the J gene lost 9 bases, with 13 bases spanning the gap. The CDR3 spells CASSVEHRGGEQFF. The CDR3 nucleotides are TGTGCCAGCAGCGTAGAACACAGGGGGGGTGAGCAGTTCTTC.

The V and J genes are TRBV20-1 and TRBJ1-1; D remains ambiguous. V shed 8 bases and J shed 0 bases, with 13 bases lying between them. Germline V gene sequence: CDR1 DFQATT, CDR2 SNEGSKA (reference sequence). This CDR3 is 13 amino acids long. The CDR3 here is CSPHYRLNTEAFF. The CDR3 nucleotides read TGCAGTCCACACTATAGGCTGAACACTGAAGCTTTCTTT.

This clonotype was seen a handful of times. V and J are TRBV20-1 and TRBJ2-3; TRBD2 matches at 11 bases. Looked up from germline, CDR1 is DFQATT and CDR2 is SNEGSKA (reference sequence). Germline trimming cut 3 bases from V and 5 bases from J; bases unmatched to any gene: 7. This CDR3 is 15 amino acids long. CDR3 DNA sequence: TGCAGTGCTAGTAGCGGGGGGGCAAAACAAGATACGCAGTATTTT. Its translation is CSASSGGAKQDTQYF.

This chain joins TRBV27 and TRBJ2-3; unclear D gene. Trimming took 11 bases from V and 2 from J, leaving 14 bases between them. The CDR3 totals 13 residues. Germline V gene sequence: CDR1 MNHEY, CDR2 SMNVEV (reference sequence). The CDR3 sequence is CAAAGWVTDTQYF. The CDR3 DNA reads TGTGCCGCTGCCGGGTGGGTCACAGATACGCAGTATTTT.

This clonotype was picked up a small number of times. The CDR3 reads CASIGDRYTDTQYF. The CDR3 nucleotides read TGTGCCAGCATCGGAGACAGATACACAGATACGCAGTATTTT. The V call is TRBV12-3 or TRBV12-4, the J call TRBJ2-3; tentatively, D is TRBD1 (5 bases). CDR3 length: 14 amino acids. The V gene lost 7 bases and the J gene lost 2 bases, with 13 bases spanning the gap.

The CDR3 spells CASSPKGLYGYTF. For the CDR3, the DNA is TGCGCCAGCAGCCCCAAGGGGCTCTATGGCTACACCTTC. The chain joins TRBV4-1 to TRBJ1-2; D is perhaps TRBD1 (5 bases). The CDR3 has 13 residues. V lost 4 bases, J lost 4 bases, and 10 bases lay in between. Germline V lookup: CDR1 MGHRA, CDR2 YSYEKL.

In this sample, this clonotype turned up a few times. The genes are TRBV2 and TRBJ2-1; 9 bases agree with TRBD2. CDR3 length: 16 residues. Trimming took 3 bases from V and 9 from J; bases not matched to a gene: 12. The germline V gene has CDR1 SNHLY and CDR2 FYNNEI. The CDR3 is CASSDGSRGGLSEQFF. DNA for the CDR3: TGTGCCAGCAGTGATGGATCGCGGGGGGGCCTATCTGAGCAGTTCTTC.

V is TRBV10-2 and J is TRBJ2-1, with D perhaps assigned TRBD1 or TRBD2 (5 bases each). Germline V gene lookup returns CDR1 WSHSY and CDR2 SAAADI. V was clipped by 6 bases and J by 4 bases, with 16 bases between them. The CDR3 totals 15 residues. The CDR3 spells CASRRGPAEYNEQFF. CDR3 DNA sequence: TGCGCCAGCAGGAGGGGACCAGCGGAATACAATGAGCAGTTCTTC.

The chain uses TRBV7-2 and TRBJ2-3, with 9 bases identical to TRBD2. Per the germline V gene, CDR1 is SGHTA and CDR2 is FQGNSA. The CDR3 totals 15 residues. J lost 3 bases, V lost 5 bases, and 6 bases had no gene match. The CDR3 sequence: CASSQTSGKTDTQYF. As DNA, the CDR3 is TGTGCCAGCAGCCAGACTAGCGGAAAAACAGATACGCAGTATTTT.

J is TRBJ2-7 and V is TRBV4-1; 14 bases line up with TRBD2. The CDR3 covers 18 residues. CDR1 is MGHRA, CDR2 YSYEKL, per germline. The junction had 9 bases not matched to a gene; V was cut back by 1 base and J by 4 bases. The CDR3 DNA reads TGCGCCAGCAGCCAAGTGACTAGCGGGGGGGCCACTTGGTACGAGCAGTACTTC. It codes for CASSQVTSGGATWYEQYF.

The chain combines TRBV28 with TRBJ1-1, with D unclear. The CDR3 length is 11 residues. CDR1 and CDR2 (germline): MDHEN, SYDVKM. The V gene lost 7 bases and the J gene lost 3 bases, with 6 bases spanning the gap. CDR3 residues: CASKEYTEAFF. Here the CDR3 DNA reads TGTGCCAGCAAGGAATACACTGAAGCTTTCTTT. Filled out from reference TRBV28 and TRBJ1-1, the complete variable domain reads DVKVTQSSRYLVKRTGEKVFLECVQDMDHENMFWYRQDPGLGLRLIYFSYDVKMKEKGDIPEGYSVSREKKERFSLILESASTNQTSMYLCASKEYTEAFFGQGTRLTVV.

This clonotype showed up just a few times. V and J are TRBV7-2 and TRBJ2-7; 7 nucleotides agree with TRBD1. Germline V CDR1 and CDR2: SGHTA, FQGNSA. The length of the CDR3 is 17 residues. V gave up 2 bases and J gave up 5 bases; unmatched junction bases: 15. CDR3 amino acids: CASSLSGIGDRTHEQYF. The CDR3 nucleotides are TGTGCCAGCAGCTTATCAGGGATTGGGGACAGAACCCACGAGCAGTACTTC.

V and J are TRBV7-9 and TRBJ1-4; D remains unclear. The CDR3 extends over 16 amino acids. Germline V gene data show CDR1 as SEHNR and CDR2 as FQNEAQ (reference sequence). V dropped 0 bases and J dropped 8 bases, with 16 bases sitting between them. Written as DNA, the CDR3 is TGTGCCAGCAGCTTAGCGTCGGTCGGTCGGAACGAAAAACTGTTTTTT. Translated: CASSLASVGRNEKLFF.

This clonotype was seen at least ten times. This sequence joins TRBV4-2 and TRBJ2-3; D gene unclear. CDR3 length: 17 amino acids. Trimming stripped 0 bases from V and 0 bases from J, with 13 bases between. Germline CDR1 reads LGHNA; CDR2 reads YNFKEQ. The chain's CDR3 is CASSQEAGAASTDTQYF. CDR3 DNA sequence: TGTGCCAGCAGCCAAGAGGCAGGTGCGGCTAGCACAGATACGCAGTATTTT.

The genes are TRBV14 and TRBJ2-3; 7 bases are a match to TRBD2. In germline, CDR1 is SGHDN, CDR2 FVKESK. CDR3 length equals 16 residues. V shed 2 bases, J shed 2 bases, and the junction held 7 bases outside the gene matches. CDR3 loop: CASSQNRGGDTDTQYF. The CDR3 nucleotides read TGTGCCAGCAGCCAAAATCGCGGGGGTGACACAGATACGCAGTATTTT.

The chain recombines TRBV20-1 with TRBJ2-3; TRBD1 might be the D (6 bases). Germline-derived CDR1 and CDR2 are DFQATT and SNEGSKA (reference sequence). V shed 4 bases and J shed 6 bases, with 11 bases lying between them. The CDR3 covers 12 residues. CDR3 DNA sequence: TGCAGTGCTAAGACAGGAGGCGATACGCAGTATTTT. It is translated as CSAKTGGDTQYF.

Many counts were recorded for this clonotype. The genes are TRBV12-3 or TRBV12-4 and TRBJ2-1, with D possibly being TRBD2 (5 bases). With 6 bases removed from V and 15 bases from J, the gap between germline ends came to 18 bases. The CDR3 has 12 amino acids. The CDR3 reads CASSLDQRSPFF. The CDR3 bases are TGTGCCAGCAGCTTGGACCAGCGGTCCCCGTTCTTC.

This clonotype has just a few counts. CDR3 in amino acids: CSAPPGQTHGYTF. The CDR3 DNA is TGCAGTGCCCCACCAGGACAGACCCATGGCTACACCTTC. The V and J genes are TRBV20-1 and TRBJ1-2; possibly TRBD1 for D (6 bases). The germline gives CDR1 DFQATT, CDR2 SNEGSKA (reference sequence). Trimming removed 6 bases from V and 6 bases from J, with 17 bases in between. The CDR3 length is 13 residues.

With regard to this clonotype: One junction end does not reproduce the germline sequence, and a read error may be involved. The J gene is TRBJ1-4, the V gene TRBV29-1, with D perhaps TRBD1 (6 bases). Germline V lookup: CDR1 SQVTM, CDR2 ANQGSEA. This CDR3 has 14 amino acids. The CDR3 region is CSVSQGATNEKRFF. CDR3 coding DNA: TGCAGCGTGTCACAGGGCGCAACTAATGAAAAACGGTTTTTT.

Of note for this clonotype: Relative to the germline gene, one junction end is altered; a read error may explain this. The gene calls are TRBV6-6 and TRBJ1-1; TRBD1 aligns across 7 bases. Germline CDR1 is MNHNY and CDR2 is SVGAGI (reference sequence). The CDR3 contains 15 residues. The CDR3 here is CASSSAGRGRTGAFF. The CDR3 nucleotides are TGTGCCAGCAGTTCCGCGGGCAGGGGGAGAACTGGAGCTTTCTTT.

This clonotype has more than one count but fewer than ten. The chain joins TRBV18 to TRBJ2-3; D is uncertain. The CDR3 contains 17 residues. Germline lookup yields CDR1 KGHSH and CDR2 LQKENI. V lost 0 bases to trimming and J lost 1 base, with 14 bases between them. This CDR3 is CASSPPSGRARTDTQYF. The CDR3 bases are TGTGCCAGCTCACCACCGAGTGGACGGGCGCGCACAGATACGCAGTATTTT. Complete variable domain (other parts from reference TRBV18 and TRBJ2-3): NAGVMQNPRHLVRRRGQEARLRCSPMKGHSHVYWYRQLPEEGLKFMVYLQKENIIDESGMPKERFSAEFPKEGPSILRIQQVVRGDSAAYFCASSPPSGRARTDTQYFGPGTRLTVL.

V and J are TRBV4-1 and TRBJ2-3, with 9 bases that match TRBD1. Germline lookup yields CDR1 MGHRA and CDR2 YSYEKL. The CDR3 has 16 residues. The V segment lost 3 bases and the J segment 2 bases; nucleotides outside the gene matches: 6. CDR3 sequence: CASSHVGTGITDTQYF. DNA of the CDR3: TGCGCCAGCAGCCATGTCGGGACAGGGATCACAGATACGCAGTATTTT.

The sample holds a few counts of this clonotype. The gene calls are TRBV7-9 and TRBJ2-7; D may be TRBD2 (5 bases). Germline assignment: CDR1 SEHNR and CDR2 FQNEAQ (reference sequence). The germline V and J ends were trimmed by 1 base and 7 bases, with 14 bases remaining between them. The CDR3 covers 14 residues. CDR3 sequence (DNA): TGTGCCAGCAGCTTAGAGCCGAGGACGGGAGAGCAGTACTTC. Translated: CASSLEPRTGEQYF.

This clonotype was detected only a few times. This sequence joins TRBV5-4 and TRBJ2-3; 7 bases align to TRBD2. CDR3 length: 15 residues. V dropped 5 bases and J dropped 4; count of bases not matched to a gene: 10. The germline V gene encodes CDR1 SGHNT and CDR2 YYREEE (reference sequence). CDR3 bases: TGTGCCAGCAGATCAAGCGGGAACGCCCCAGATACGCAGTATTTT. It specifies CASRSSGNAPDTQYF.

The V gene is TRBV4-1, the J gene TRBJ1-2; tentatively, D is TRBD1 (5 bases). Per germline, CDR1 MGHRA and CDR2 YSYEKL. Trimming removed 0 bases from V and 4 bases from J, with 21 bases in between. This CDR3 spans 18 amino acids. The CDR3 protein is CASSQDRGGEGTAYGYTF. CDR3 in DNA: TGCGCCAGCAGCCAAGATAGGGGCGGGGAAGGAACGGCCTATGGCTACACCTTC.